The sequence of this TCR beta chain was determined in a study of T-cell reconstitution after alpha-beta-depleted transplantation in children. As it was prepared, the TCRbeta library received unique molecular identifiers. TCRdb re-called the PCR reads with MiXCR, one entry per CDR3 protein. Here the sample spans roughly 350,000 distinct CDR3 sequences, 10% being singletons. The germline gives CDR1 MNHEY, CDR2 SMNVEV (reference sequence). The V end was cut by 6 bases, the J end by 5 bases, with 17 bases between. CDR3 size: 16 residues. Ten or more counts support this clonotype. Material: PBMCs from the stem cell graft donor, obtained from the stem cell graft. The genes are TRBV27 and TRBJ1-6; D is undetermined. The origin of this receptor is a human donor who donated a stem cell graft to a child with acute lymphoblastic leukemia. The CDR3 here is CASSKLVGWDNSPLHF. CDR3 DNA sequence: TGTGCCAGCAGCAAACTTGTGGGGTGGGATAATTCACCCCTCCACTTT.